This T cell receptor (beta chain) was profiled in a study of human T cells and chemical hapten exposure. TCRdb called the RACE reads again in MiXCR, with one record for every CDR3 protein. The repertoire holds tens of thousands of distinct CDR3 sequences, 10% to 13% seen once, with about 1.4% in the top ten. Of note for this clonotype: A read error may account for a junction end that differs from germline.

Time point denoted: patch test 1, 2 weeks after DPC sensitization. Treatment given: therapeutic diphenylcyclopropenone sensitization with weekly scalp DPC. Germline V gene lookup returns CDR1 MNHNS and CDR2 SASEGT. CDR3 length: 13 amino acids. The receptor comes from a woman aged 45-65 years with alopecia areata. Some clones in this sample may be carry-over from other donors' samples. Sequenced here: whole blood, sampled in connection with sensitization to the hapten diphenylcyclopropenone (DPC). The rearrangement joins TRBV6-1 to TRBJ2-7; perhaps D is TRBD1 or TRBD2 (5 bases each). In DNA, the CDR3 is TGTGCCGGCAGTGAAAGGGACCGCTACGAGCAGTACTTC. Its protein is CAGSERDRYEQYF.